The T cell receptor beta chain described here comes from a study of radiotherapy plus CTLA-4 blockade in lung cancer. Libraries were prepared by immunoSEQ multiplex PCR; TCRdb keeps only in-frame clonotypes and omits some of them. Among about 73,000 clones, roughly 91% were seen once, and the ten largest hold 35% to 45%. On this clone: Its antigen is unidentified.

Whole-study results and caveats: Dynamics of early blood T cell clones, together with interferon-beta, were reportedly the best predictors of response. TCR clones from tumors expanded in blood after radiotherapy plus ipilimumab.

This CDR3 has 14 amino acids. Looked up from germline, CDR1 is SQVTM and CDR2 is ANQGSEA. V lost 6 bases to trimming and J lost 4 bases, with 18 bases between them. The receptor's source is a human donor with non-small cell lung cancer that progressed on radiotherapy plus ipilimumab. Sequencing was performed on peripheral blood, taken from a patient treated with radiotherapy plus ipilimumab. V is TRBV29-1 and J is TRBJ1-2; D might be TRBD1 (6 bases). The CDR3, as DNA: TGCAGCGTAGAACAACAGGGAGTTAGCTATGGCTACACCTTC. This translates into CSVEQQGVSYGYTF.